The clone carrying this T cell receptor (beta chain) was seen ten or more times. These data originate in a study of T cell repertoires in cytomegalovirus infection. TCRdb ran MiXCR on the reads and lists one entry per CDR3 protein. The profile shows about 530,000 distinct CDR3 sequences, roughly 29% of them singletons. Sequenced input: PBMCs. This TCR was sampled from a human donor in good health (CMV status not recorded). Some clones in this sample may be carry-over from other donors' samples.

CDR3 nucleotides: TGTGCCAGCAGCTTAGAAGTCAGACACCTCTCCTACGAGCAGTACTTC. This sequence encodes CASSLEVRHLSYEQYF. The gene calls are TRBV7-2 and TRBJ2-7; D is unclear. Germline V gene sequence: CDR1 SGHTA, CDR2 FQGNSA. CDR3 length: 16 residues. Deletions cut 1 base from V and 0 bases from J, with 13 bases between.